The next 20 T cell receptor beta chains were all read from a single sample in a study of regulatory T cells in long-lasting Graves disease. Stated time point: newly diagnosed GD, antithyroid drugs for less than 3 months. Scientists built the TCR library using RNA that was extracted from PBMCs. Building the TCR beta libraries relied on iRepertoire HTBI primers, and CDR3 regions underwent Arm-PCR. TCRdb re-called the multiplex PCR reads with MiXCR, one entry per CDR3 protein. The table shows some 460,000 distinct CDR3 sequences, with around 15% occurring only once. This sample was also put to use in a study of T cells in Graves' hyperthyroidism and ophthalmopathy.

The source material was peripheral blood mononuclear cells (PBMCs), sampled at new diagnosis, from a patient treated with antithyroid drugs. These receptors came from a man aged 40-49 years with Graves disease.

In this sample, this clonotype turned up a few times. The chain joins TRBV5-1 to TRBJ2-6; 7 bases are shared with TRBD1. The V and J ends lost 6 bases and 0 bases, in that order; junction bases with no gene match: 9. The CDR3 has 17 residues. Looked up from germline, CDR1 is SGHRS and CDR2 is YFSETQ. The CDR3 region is CASNRDRLFSGANVLTF. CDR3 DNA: TGCGCCAGCAACCGGGACAGACTCTTCTCTGGGGCCAACGTCCTGACTTTC. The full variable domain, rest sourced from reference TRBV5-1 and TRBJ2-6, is KAGVTQTPRYLIKTRGQQVTLSCSPISGHRSVSWYQQTPGQGLQFLFEYFSETQRNKGNFPGRFSGRQFSNSRSEMNVSTLELGDSALYLCASNRDRLFSGANVLTFGAGSRLTVL.

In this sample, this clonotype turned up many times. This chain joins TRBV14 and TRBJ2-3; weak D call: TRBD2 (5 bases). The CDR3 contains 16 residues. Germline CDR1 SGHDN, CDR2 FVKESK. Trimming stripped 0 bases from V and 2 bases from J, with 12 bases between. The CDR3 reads CASSQDLTIFTDTQYF. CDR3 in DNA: TGTGCCAGCAGCCAAGATTTGACTATTTTCACAGATACGCAGTATTTT.

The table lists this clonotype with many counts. The CDR3 nucleotides are TGTGCCAGCTACTTGGGGCAGGGGGCTGTCGGGGAGCTGTTTTTT. The encoded protein is CASYLGQGAVGELFF. This sequence joins TRBV28 and TRBJ2-2; 8 positions agree with TRBD1. The CDR3 consists of 15 residues. Germline V lookup: CDR1 MDHEN, CDR2 SYDVKM. With V trimmed by 8 bases and J by 7 bases, 12 bases remained unmatched.

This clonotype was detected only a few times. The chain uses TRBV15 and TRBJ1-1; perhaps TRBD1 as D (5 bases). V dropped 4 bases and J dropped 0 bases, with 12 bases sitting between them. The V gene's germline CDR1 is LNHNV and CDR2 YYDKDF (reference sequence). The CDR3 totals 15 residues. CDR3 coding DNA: TGTGCCACCAGCATTTATAGACAGATGAACACTGAAGCTTTCTTT. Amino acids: CATSIYRQMNTEAFF.

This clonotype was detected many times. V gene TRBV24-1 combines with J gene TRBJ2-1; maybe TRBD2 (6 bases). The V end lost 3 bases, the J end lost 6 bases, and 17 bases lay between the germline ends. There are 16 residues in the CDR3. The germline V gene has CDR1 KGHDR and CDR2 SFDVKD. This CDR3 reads CATSDEGKGRGNEQFF. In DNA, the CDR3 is TGTGCCACCAGTGATGAGGGGAAGGGGCGGGGCAATGAGCAGTTCTTC.

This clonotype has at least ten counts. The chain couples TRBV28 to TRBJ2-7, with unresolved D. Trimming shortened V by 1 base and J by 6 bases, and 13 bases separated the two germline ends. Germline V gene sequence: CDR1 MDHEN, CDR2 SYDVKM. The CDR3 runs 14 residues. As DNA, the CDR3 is TGTGCCAGCAGTTTATATAGAGGTGAATTCGAGCAGTACTTC. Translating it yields CASSLYRGEFEQYF.

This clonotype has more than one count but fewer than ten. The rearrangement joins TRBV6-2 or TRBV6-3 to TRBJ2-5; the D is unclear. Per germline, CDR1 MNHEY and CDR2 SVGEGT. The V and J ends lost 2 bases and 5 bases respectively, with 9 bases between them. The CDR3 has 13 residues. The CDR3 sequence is CASSYGLGETQYF. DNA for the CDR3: TGTGCCAGCAGTTACGGCCTAGGGGAGACCCAGTACTTC.

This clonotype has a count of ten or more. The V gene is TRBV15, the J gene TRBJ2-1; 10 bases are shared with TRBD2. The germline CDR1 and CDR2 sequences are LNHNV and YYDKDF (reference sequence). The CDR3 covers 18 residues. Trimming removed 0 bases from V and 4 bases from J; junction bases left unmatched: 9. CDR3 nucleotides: TGTGCCACCAGCAGAGATCAATCAAGCGGGAGGGGTTACAATGAGCAGTTCTTC. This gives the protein CATSRDQSSGRGYNEQFF. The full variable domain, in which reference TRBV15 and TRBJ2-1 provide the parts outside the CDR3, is DAMVIQNPRYQVTQFGKPVTLSCSQTLNHNVMYWYQQKSSQAPKLLFHYYDKDFNNEADTPDNFQSRRPNTSFCFLDIRSPGLGDTAMYLCATSRDQSSGRGYNEQFFGPGTRLTVL.

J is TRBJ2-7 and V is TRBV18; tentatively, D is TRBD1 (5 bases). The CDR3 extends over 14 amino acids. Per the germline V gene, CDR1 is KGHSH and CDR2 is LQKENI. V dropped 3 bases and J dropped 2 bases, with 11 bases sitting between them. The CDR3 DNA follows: TGTGCCAGCTCACCCCAGACAGATACCTACGAGCAGTACTTC. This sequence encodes CASSPQTDTYEQYF.

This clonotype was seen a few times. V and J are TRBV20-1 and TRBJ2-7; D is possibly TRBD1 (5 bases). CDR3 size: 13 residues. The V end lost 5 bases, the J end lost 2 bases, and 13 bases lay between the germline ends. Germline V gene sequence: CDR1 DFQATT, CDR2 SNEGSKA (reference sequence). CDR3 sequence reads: CSASRRDPYEQYF. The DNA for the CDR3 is TGCAGTGCTTCCCGCAGGGATCCCTACGAGCAGTACTTC.

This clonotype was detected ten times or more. CDR3 DNA: TGTGCCAGCAGTCAGACTAGCGGGAGTTTTGATGAGCAGTTCTTC. Translation gives CASSQTSGSFDEQFF. The chain has TRBV6-1 and TRBJ2-1; the match to TRBD2 covers 12 bases. This CDR3 has 15 amino acids. Germline CDR1 and CDR2: MNHNS and SASEGT. The V and J ends lost 5 bases and 8 bases, in that order; junction bases with no gene match: 7.

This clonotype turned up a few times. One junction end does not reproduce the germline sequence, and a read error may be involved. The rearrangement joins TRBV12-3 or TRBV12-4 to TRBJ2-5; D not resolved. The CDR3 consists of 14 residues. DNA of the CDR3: TGTGCCAGCAGTTTAGAAGGGTTTCAAGAGGCCCAGTACTTC. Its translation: CASSLEGFQEAQYF.

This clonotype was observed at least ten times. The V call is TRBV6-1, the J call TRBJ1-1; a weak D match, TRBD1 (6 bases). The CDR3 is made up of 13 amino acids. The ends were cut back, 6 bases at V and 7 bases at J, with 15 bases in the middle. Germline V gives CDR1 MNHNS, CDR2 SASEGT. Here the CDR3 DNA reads TGTGCCAGCAGCGCCACAGGGAGGAGTGAAGCTTTCTTT. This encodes CASSATGRSEAFF.

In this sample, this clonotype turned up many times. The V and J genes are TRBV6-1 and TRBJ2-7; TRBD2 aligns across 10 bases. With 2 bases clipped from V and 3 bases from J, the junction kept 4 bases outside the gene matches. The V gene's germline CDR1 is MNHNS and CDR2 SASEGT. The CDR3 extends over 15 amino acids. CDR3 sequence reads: CASSELAGGRYEQYF. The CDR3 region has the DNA TGTGCCAGCAGTGAATTAGCGGGAGGTCGCTACGAGCAGTACTTC.

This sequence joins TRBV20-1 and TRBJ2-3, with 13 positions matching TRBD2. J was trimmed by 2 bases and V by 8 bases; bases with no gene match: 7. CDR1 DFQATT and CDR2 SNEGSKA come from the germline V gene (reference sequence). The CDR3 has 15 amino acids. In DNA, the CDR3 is TGCAGTTTCAGGACTAGCGGGAGAAACACAGATACGCAGTATTTT. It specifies CSFRTSGRNTDTQYF.

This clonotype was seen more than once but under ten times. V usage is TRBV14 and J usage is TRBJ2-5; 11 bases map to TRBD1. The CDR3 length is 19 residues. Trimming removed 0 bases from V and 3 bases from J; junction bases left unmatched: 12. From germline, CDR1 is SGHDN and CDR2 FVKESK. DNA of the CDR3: TGTGCCAGCAGCCAAGACGGACAGGGGGCGGGCGGTGCAAAAGAGACCCAGTACTTC. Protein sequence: CASSQDGQGAGGAKETQYF.

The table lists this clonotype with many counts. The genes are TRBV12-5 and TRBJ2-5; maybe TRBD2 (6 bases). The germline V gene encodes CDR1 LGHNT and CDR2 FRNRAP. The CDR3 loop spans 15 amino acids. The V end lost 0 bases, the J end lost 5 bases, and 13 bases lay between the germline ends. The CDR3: CASGLVEAGRETQYF. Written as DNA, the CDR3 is TGTGCTAGTGGTTTGGTAGAGGCGGGACGGGAGACCCAGTACTTC.

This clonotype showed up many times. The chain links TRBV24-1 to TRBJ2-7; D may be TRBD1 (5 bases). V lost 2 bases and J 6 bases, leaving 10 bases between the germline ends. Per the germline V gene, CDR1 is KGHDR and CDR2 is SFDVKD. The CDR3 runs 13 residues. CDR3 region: CATSDSRVGEQYF. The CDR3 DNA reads TGTGCCACCAGTGATTCCAGGGTTGGCGAGCAGTACTTC.

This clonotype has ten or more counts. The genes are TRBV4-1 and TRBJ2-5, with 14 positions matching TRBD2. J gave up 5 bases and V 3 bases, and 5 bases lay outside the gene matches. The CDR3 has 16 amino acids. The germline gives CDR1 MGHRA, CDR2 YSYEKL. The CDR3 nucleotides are TGCGCCAGCAGCCAGGGGGGACTAGCGGGAGTTGAGACCCAGTACTTC. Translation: CASSQGGLAGVETQYF.

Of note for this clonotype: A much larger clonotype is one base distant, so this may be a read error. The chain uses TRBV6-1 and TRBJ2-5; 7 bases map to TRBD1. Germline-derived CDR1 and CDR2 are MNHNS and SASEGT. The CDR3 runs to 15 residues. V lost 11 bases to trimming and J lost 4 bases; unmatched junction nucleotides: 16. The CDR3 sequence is CAEKAGTRGLETQYF. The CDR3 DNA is TGTGCCGAAAAGGCCGGGACAAGGGGGCTAGAGACCCAGTACTTC.